This TCR beta chain was sequenced for a study of cytomegalovirus exposure and HLA in healthy donors (dated by TCRdb to 2016 to 2017). General notes on the study: According to a later analysis, the approximately 120 validation repertoires were produced on the same platform as the roughly 600 repertoires of the first cohort. The study aimed to test whether cataloging public T cell receptors could reveal signatures of past pathogen exposure. In addition to the first cohort of 650 to 800 subjects, a separate validation cohort of 120 different subjects was used. To predict cytomegalovirus infection status, the study brought together high-throughput TCR immunosequencing, statistical association of individual TCRs with disease status, and machine learning.

The CDR3 runs 17 amino acids, cysteine and phenylalanine included. Of the read, only the CDR3 DNA is kept; its 51 bases are in frame from base 1. Taken from the germline V gene (reference sequence), the CDR1 and CDR2 loops are WNHNN and SYGVQD. The donors belonged to the validation cohort of about 120 subjects, which was separate from the roughly 700-subject first cohort. About this clone itself: What antigen it recognizes has not been identified. One end of the junction varies from germline; a read error may be responsible.

Library construction relied on the immunoSEQ multiplex PCR assay. Concerning the study's data processing: A statistical classification framework was built for diagnosing cytomegalovirus status from the catalog of TCR beta chain sequences. The immuneACCESS repertoire file appears here via TCRdb, limited to in-frame rearrangements. These files lack a portion of the clones; in checked studies, under half of the deficit traces to unresolved V genes, and the cause of the others is not known. V and J calls and clone size are those listed in that table; D and trimming were worked out from the DNA. The sample data list about 88,000 clones, and approximately 96% of these were observed just once. Roughly 0.8% of the sample lies in the top ten. Overall results and qualifications from the work: The study gave a list of around 170 TCR beta chains associated with cytomegalovirus. Subsequent analysis determined that TCRs grouped into clusters in the first cohort also showed a tendency toward co-occurrence across the 120 validation repertoires, and approximately 94% of cluster scores exceeded 0. Most TCR sequences were observed very rarely across donors, whereas some public TCRs were present in many individuals. In vitro tests confirmed that a few of the cytomegalovirus-associated TCR beta chains recognize cytomegalovirus antigens. All 120 or so repertoires were used to score co-occurrence in the validation cohort in a later analysis, because that analysis had no HLA typing for the cohort. In both the original and validation cohorts, the classifier was reported to diagnose cytomegalovirus status with high specificity and sensitivity. It was suggested by the authors that the approach could potentially be generalized to other disease states and immunological phenotypes.

The receptor comes from a man aged 18-30 years in good health and CMV-seronegative. Recombination linked TRBV10-1 to TRBJ2-2, with a tentative D gene TRBD1 over 6 matching bases. Sequencing was carried out using PBMCs. The sequenced DNA: TGCGTCAGCAGTGAGTCCCTAGTGGCCAGGGGTACCGGGGAGCTGTTTTTT. Translation gives CVSSESLVARGTGELFF.